These T cell receptor beta chains were read from a single sample in a study of blood T cell repertoires in COVID-19. Using immunoSEQ multiplex PCR, the repertoire was profiled, and TCRdb retains in-frame clones only, with some absent. The sample holds 100,000 to 150,000 clones; roughly 86% are singletons and the top ten take 9.5% to 12%. Sequencing was done on a sample of peripheral blood. These receptors all stem from a woman aged 70-85 years with COVID-19, enrolled during active disease. CDR3s include the opening cysteine and the closing phenylalanine or tryptophan. The D gene is left open where the match is weak. Expanded clones get a size class; other rows say once, few or many, or leave the size out.

CDR3aa: CASSDGTSGGKEQFF; CDR3nt: TGTGCCAGCAGTGACGGGACTAGCGGGGGGAAAGAGCAGTTCTTC; d_gene: TRBD2; len: 15; j_gene: TRBJ2-1; abundance: .; v_gene: TRBV6-1
CDR3aa: CASSPGGEKLFF; CDR3nt: TGTGCCAGCAGCCCGGGGGGTGAAAAACTGTTTTTT; d_gene: .; len: 12; j_gene: TRBJ1-4; abundance: .; v_gene: TRBV5-6
CDR3aa: CASSDGHSPFFEQFF; CDR3nt: TGTGCCAGCAGTGACGGACACAGCCCATTTTTTGAGCAGTTCTTC; d_gene: .; len: 15; j_gene: TRBJ2-1; abundance: .; v_gene: TRBV6-1
CDR3aa: CASSLPGTGANVLTF; CDR3nt: TGTGCCAGCAGCTTGCCGGGAACAGGGGCCAACGTCCTGACTTTC; d_gene: .; len: 15; j_gene: TRBJ2-6; abundance: .; v_gene: TRBV5-4
CDR3aa: CASTGGRLATEAFF; CDR3nt: TGTGCCAGCACTGGCGGGAGGTTGGCCACTGAAGCTTTCTTT; d_gene: .; len: 14; j_gene: TRBJ1-1; abundance: .; v_gene: TRBV6-6
CDR3aa: CASSASPRMNTGELFF; CDR3nt: TGTGCCAGCAGCGCCTCGCCTAGGATGAACACCGGGGAGCTGTTTTTT; d_gene: .; len: 16; j_gene: TRBJ2-2; abundance: .; v_gene: TRBV7-2
CDR3aa: CASSVLAGDQETQYF; CDR3nt: TGTGCCAGCAGTGTACTAGCGGGGGACCAAGAGACCCAGTACTTC; d_gene: TRBD2; len: 15; j_gene: TRBJ2-5; abundance: .; v_gene: TRBV2
CDR3aa: CASRGGGVVSYEQYF; CDR3nt: TGTGCCAGCAGGGGAGGAGGGGTGGTTTCCTACGAGCAGTACTTC; d_gene: .; len: 15; j_gene: TRBJ2-7; abundance: .; v_gene: TRBV6-5
CDR3aa: CASSQVESSYNSPLHF; CDR3nt: TGTGCCAGCAGCCAAGTAGAGAGCTCCTATAATTCACCCCTCCACTTT; d_gene: .; len: 16; j_gene: TRBJ1-6; abundance: .; v_gene: TRBV4-2
CDR3aa: CARGTDTETSSNQPQHF; CDR3nt: TGTGCCAGAGGCACGGACACAGAAACCTCTAGCAATCAGCCCCAGCATTTT; d_gene: .; len: 17; j_gene: TRBJ1-5; abundance: .; v_gene: TRBV6-7
CDR3aa: CASSPGQGATQPQHF; CDR3nt: TGTGCCAGTAGTCCGGGACAGGGGGCAACTCAGCCCCAGCATTTT; d_gene: TRBD1; len: 15; j_gene: TRBJ1-5; abundance: .; v_gene: TRBV19
CDR3aa: CASSQGEGGPGNTIYF; CDR3nt: TGTGCCAGCAGCCAAGGGGAGGGAGGCCCTGGAAACACCATATATTTT; d_gene: .; len: 16; j_gene: TRBJ1-3; abundance: once; v_gene: TRBV3-1/TRBV3-2
CDR3aa: CAVYGQGVSNQPQHF; CDR3nt: TGCGCCGTCTATGGACAGGGAGTTTCTAATCAGCCCCAGCATTTT; d_gene: TRBD1; len: 15; j_gene: TRBJ1-5; abundance: .; v_gene: TRBV5-1
CDR3aa: CASSYRMNTEAFF; CDR3nt: TGTGCCAGCAGCTACAGGATGAACACTGAAGCTTTCTTT; d_gene: .; len: 13; j_gene: TRBJ1-1; abundance: .; v_gene: TRBV5-8
CDR3aa: CASSRSLNTEAFF; CDR3nt: TGTGCCAGCAGTCGTTCGTTGAACACTGAAGCTTTCTTT; d_gene: .; len: 13; j_gene: TRBJ1-1; abundance: .; v_gene: TRBV12-3/TRBV12-4
CDR3aa: CASRAGGDEQFF; CDR3nt: TGTGCCAGTAGAGCAGGGGGCGATGAGCAGTTCTTC; d_gene: TRBD1; len: 12; j_gene: TRBJ2-1; abundance: .; v_gene: TRBV19
CDR3aa: CASSLPAGGQNEQFF; CDR3nt: TGCGCCAGCAGCTTGCCAGCGGGGGGGCAGAATGAGCAGTTCTTC; d_gene: TRBD2; len: 15; j_gene: TRBJ2-1; abundance: .; v_gene: TRBV5-1
CDR3aa: CASSYSPGGNYGYTF; CDR3nt: TGTGCCAGCAGTTACTCTCCAGGGGGGAACTATGGCTACACCTTC; d_gene: TRBD1; len: 15; j_gene: TRBJ1-2; abundance: .; v_gene: TRBV6-5
CDR3aa: CASSEGGTRVFAAFF; CDR3nt: TGTGCCAGCAGCGAGGGGGGGACACGCGTTTTTGCAGCTTTCTTT; d_gene: .; len: 15; j_gene: TRBJ1-1; abundance: .; v_gene: TRBV5-4
CDR3aa: CASSFERGPYNEQFF; CDR3nt: TGTGCCAGCAGCTTCGAGCGGGGGCCATACAATGAGCAGTTCTTC; d_gene: TRBD2; len: 15; j_gene: TRBJ2-1; abundance: .; v_gene: TRBV7-6
CDR3aa: CASSLESRGGSYNEQFF; CDR3nt: TGTGCCAGCAGCTTAGAATCGCGCGGGGGATCCTACAATGAGCAGTTCTTC; d_gene: TRBD2; len: 17; j_gene: TRBJ2-1; abundance: once; v_gene: TRBV7-9
CDR3aa: CASRPSDRGIAEAFF; CDR3nt: TGCGCCAGCAGACCTTCAGACAGGGGGATCGCTGAAGCTTTCTTT; d_gene: TRBD1; len: 15; j_gene: TRBJ1-1; abundance: .; v_gene: TRBV5-1
CDR3aa: CATSLSRDRYTGELFF; CDR3nt: TGTGCCACCAGCCTGTCCCGGGACAGGTATACCGGGGAGCTGTTTTTT; d_gene: TRBD1; len: 16; j_gene: TRBJ2-2; abundance: .; v_gene: TRBV15
CDR3aa: CASSESVGNRFTEAFF; CDR3nt: TGTGCCAGCAGTGAATCCGTCGGTAATCGATTCACTGAAGCTTTCTTT; d_gene: .; len: 16; j_gene: TRBJ1-1; abundance: .; v_gene: TRBV6-1
CDR3aa: CASMETRAFDEQFF; CDR3nt: TGTGCCAGCATGGAAACTAGGGCTTTCGATGAGCAGTTCTTC; d_gene: .; len: 14; j_gene: TRBJ2-1; abundance: .; v_gene: TRBV28
CDR3aa: CASSIGFGNSPLHF; CDR3nt: TGTGCCAGTAGTATAGGCTTCGGGAATTCACCCCTCCACTTT; d_gene: .; len: 14; j_gene: TRBJ1-6; abundance: .; v_gene: TRBV19
CDR3aa: CASIKWAFDGYTF; CDR3nt: TGTGCCAGCATCAAATGGGCTTTCGATGGCTACACCTTC; d_gene: .; len: 13; j_gene: TRBJ1-2; abundance: .; v_gene: TRBV28
CDR3aa: CASSVPGEGGYTF; CDR3nt: TGTGCCAGCAGTGTCCCAGGGGAGGGTGGCTACACCTTC; d_gene: .; len: 13; j_gene: TRBJ1-2; abundance: .; v_gene: TRBV2
CDR3aa: CASSFRSSPLHF; CDR3nt: TGTGCCAGCAGCTTTAGGAGTTCACCCCTCCACTTT; d_gene: .; len: 12; j_gene: TRBJ1-6; abundance: .; v_gene: TRBV5-8
CDR3aa: CASSQPGTAEKLFF; CDR3nt: TGCGCCAGCAGCCAACCAGGGACAGCTGAAAAACTGTTTTTT; d_gene: TRBD1; len: 14; j_gene: TRBJ1-4; abundance: .; v_gene: TRBV4-1
CDR3aa: CSVVLTGGGEQFF; CDR3nt: TGCAGCGTGGTACTCACAGGGGGCGGTGAGCAGTTCTTC; d_gene: TRBD1; len: 13; j_gene: TRBJ2-1; abundance: .; v_gene: TRBV29-1
CDR3aa: CASTWTGTNTEAFF; CDR3nt: TGTGCCAGCACCTGGACAGGTACGAACACTGAAGCTTTCTTT; d_gene: TRBD1; len: 14; j_gene: TRBJ1-1; abundance: .; v_gene: TRBV7-9
CDR3aa: CASGRGSPLHF; CDR3nt: TGTGCCAGCGGCCGGGGGTCACCCCTCCACTTT; d_gene: .; len: 11; j_gene: TRBJ1-6; abundance: .; v_gene: TRBV28
CDR3aa: CASSRQSAGVVEQYF; CDR3nt: TGTGCCAGCAGCCGTCAATCAGCGGGGGTTGTGGAGCAGTACTTC; d_gene: TRBD2; len: 15; j_gene: TRBJ2-7; abundance: .; v_gene: TRBV7-8
CDR3aa: CATSDPDRPYEQYF; CDR3nt: TGTGCCACCAGTGATCCTGACAGGCCCTACGAGCAGTACTTC; d_gene: .; len: 14; j_gene: TRBJ2-7; abundance: .; v_gene: TRBV24-1
CDR3aa: CASSEEDTSSYNSPLHF; CDR3nt: TGTGCCAGCAGCGAGGAAGACACTAGCTCCTATAATTCACCCCTCCACTTT; d_gene: .; len: 17; j_gene: TRBJ1-6; abundance: .; v_gene: TRBV9
CDR3aa: CASSEGQRSYEQYF; CDR3nt: TGTGCCAGCAGTGAAGGGCAGAGGTCCTACGAGCAGTACTTC; d_gene: .; len: 14; j_gene: TRBJ2-7; abundance: .; v_gene: TRBV2
CDR3aa: CASSAEGARGNTIYF; CDR3nt: TGTGCCAGCAGTGCAGAGGGGGCTAGAGGAAACACCATATATTTT; d_gene: TRBD1; len: 15; j_gene: TRBJ1-3; abundance: .; v_gene: TRBV2
CDR3aa: CASSENTNSGNTIYF; CDR3nt: TGTGCCAGCAGTGAAAATACTAACTCTGGAAACACCATATATTTT; d_gene: .; len: 15; j_gene: TRBJ1-3; abundance: .; v_gene: TRBV6-1
CDR3aa: CASSELAGVVYEQYF; CDR3nt: TGTGCCAGCAGTGAATTGGCAGGGGTTGTGTACGAGCAGTACTTC; d_gene: .; len: 15; j_gene: TRBJ2-7; abundance: .; v_gene: TRBV6-1
CDR3aa: CASSPDLRDTGELFF; CDR3nt: TGTGCCAGCTCACCGGACCTGCGGGACACCGGGGAGCTGTTTTTT; d_gene: .; len: 15; j_gene: TRBJ2-2; abundance: .; v_gene: TRBV18
CDR3aa: CASSPNVQGSEQYF; CDR3nt: TGTGCCAGCTCACCAAATGTCCAGGGCTCCGAGCAGTACTTC; d_gene: .; len: 14; j_gene: TRBJ2-7; abundance: .; v_gene: TRBV18
CDR3aa: CASSTHRAMNTEAFF; CDR3nt: TGTGCCAGTAGCACACACAGGGCCATGAACACTGAAGCTTTCTTT; d_gene: .; len: 15; j_gene: TRBJ1-1; abundance: .; v_gene: TRBV19
CDR3aa: CASSTGQGITEAFF; CDR3nt: TGCGCCAGCAGCACGGGACAGGGGATCACTGAAGCTTTCTTT; d_gene: TRBD1; len: 14; j_gene: TRBJ1-1; abundance: .; v_gene: TRBV5-1
CDR3aa: CASSSVAGGTDTQYF; CDR3nt: TGTGCCAGCAGCTCCGTAGCGGGGGGCACAGATACGCAGTATTTT; d_gene: TRBD2; len: 15; j_gene: TRBJ2-3; abundance: .; v_gene: TRBV7-2
CDR3aa: CASTPSSFGGYTF; CDR3nt: TGTGCCAGTACACCCTCATCCTTCGGTGGCTACACCTTC; d_gene: .; len: 13; j_gene: TRBJ1-2; abundance: .; v_gene: TRBV19
CDR3aa: CASSLEDLTYEQYF; CDR3nt: TGCGCCAGCAGCTTGGAAGACTTAACCTACGAGCAGTACTTC; d_gene: .; len: 14; j_gene: TRBJ2-7; abundance: .; v_gene: TRBV5-1
CDR3aa: CASSAPGLAGGRDTQYF; CDR3nt: TGTGCCAGCAGCGCCCCGGGACTAGCGGGGGGAAGGGATACGCAGTATTTT; d_gene: TRBD2; len: 17; j_gene: TRBJ2-3; abundance: .; v_gene: TRBV28